The next 22 T cell receptor beta chains were all read from a single sample in a study of CD8 T cells in ankylosing spondylitis. One entry per CDR3 protein, called by TCRdb with MiXCR from the 5' RACE reads. The sample lists approximately 340,000 distinct CDR3 sequences, roughly 14% occurring once. Sequencing was carried out using blood, either unsorted or a sorted T cell fraction (not recorded which). The receptors were gathered from a male donor with ankylosing spondylitis or in good health (not recorded which).

The chain has TRBV3-1 and TRBJ2-4; 8 bases are shared with TRBD2. CDR3 length: 17 residues. J gave up 1 base and V 3 bases, and 8 bases lay outside the gene matches. CDR1 and CDR2 (germline): LGHDT, YNNKEL (reference sequence). The DNA for the CDR3 is TGTGCCAGCAGCCAGCGACGGGAGGGGGAGGCCAAAAACATTCAGTACTTC. Its protein is CASSQRREGEAKNIQYF.

This clonotype was seen a few times. V is TRBV5-1 and J is TRBJ1-2; the D is unclear. V lost 7 bases to trimming and J lost 2 bases, with 6 bases between them. This CDR3 region has 11 residues. Per the germline V gene, CDR1 is SGHRS and CDR2 is YFSETQ. The CDR3 loop reads CASGENYGYTF. CDR3 nucleotide sequence: TGCGCCAGCGGGGAAAACTATGGCTACACCTTC.

This rearrangement joins TRBV3-1 to TRBJ2-7, with TRBD1 matching 11 bases. The CDR3 covers 15 residues. Trimming cost V 8 bases and J 5 bases; bases outside gene matches: 11. Germline CDR1 LGHDT, CDR2 YNNKEL (reference sequence). CDR3 DNA: TGTGCCAGCTGCCCGTGGGACAGGGGGTCGAACGAGCAGTACTTC. This gives the protein CASCPWDRGSNEQYF.

The chain uses TRBV3-1 and TRBJ2-7, with unresolved D. Germline V gives CDR1 LGHDT, CDR2 YNNKEL (reference sequence). The CDR3 consists of 15 residues. V lost 11 bases and J lost 2, with 22 bases in between. CDR3 bases: TGTGCCTCCAGCCAAGGTTCGGAAGGGACCTACGAGCAGTACTTC. Its protein product is CASSQGSEGTYEQYF.

V gene TRBV10-1 combines with J gene TRBJ2-1; D unclear. Trimming shortened V by 2 bases and J by 9 bases, and 14 bases separated the two germline ends. The CDR3 is 14 amino acids. CDR1 WNHNN and CDR2 SYGVQD come from the germline V gene (reference sequence). CDR3 bases: TGCGCCAGCAGTGAGACGTACGATTTGGGTGAGCAGTTCTTC. It translates to CASSETYDLGEQFF.

In this sample, this clonotype turned up a few times. This chain links TRBV15 with TRBJ1-1, with unresolved D. This CDR3 comprises 11 residues. The germline CDR1 and CDR2 sequences are LNHNV and YYDKDF (reference sequence). The germline V and J ends were trimmed by 8 bases and 10 bases, with 14 bases remaining between them. CDR3 sequence: CATRTNSRAFF. For the CDR3, the DNA is TGTGCCACCCGGACCAACTCCCGAGCTTTCTTT. Full variable domain (rest looked up from reference TRBV15 and TRBJ1-1): DAMVIQNPRYQVTQFGKPVTLSCSQTLNHNVMYWYQQKSSQAPKLLFHYYDKDFNNEADTPDNFQSRRPNTSFCFLDIRSPGLGDTAMYLCATRTNSRAFFGQGTRLTVV.

The chain recombines TRBV5-6 with TRBJ1-2; the D is unclear. Trimming shortened V by 4 bases and J by 6 bases, and 19 bases separated the two germline ends. This CDR3 spans 15 amino acids. The germline CDR1 and CDR2 sequences are SGHDT and YYEEEE. The DNA for the CDR3 is TGTGCCAGCAGCCCGGGAGAAGGAAGGTTCGATGGCTACACCTTC. Translated: CASSPGEGRFDGYTF.

This clonotype appeared many times. The chain carries TRBV10-2 and TRBJ2-1, with TRBD2 matching 11 bases. Germline CDR1 reads WSHSY; CDR2 reads SAAADI. This CDR3 comprises 15 residues. V was clipped by 5 bases and J by 7 bases; unmatched bases: 7. CDR3 bases: TGCGCCAGCAGTCGTAAGGGACTAGCGGAGAATGAGCAGTTCTTC. Translating gives CASSRKGLAENEQFF.

Ten or more counts support this clonotype. The rearrangement uses TRBV20-1 and TRBJ2-7; D ambiguous. Germline V gene lookup returns CDR1 DFQATT and CDR2 SNEGSKA (reference sequence). Trimming left V 3 bases short and J 5 bases short, with 11 bases between. The CDR3 is 12 amino acids. CDR3 DNA sequence: TGCAGTGCTAGCGGCAGCATGGACGAGCAGTACTTC. Its translation: CSASGSMDEQYF.

The CDR3 DNA is TGTGCCAGCAGCCACAAGGACCTTACCTACGAGCAGTACTTC. It translates to CASSHKDLTYEQYF. V and J are TRBV7-9 and TRBJ2-7; the D is unclear. CDR1 SEHNR and CDR2 FQNEAQ come from the germline V gene (reference sequence). The CDR3 sequence is 14 residues long. V was pared by 5 bases and J by 2 bases, with 13 bases between.

This sequence joins TRBV20-1 and TRBJ1-1, with 12 positions matching TRBD1. Per the germline V gene, CDR1 is DFQATT and CDR2 is SNEGSKA (reference sequence). The length of the CDR3 is 16 residues. J lost 1 base, V lost 6 bases, and 9 bases had no gene match. CDR3 nucleotides: TGCAGTGCCCCGCCCGGGACAGGGGGCGCGAACACTGAAGCTTTCTTT. This translates into CSAPPGTGGANTEAFF.

This clonotype was detected a few times. The chain combines TRBV20-1 with TRBJ1-1, with D perhaps TRBD1 (5 bases). V gave up 2 bases and J gave up 2 bases, with 12 bases separating them. This CDR3 spans 14 amino acids. CDR1 is DFQATT, CDR2 SNEGSKA, per germline (reference sequence). The CDR3 nucleotides are TGCAGTGCTAGACCCCCCGGGGCCAACACTGAAGCTTTCTTT. Translating it yields CSARPPGANTEAFF.

The gene calls are TRBV30 and TRBJ2-2, with D unclear. Germline CDR1 is GTSNPN and CDR2 is SVGIG (reference sequence). Trimming left V 2 bases short and J 2 bases short, with 6 bases between. The CDR3 extends over 13 amino acids. CDR3 in amino acids: CAWSYSNTGELFF. CDR3 DNA sequence: TGTGCCTGGAGTTATAGCAACACCGGGGAGCTGTTTTTT.

This clonotype was counted between two and nine times. The chain recombines TRBV5-1 with TRBJ2-4; D possibly matches TRBD1 or TRBD2 (8 bases each). Trimming removed 4 bases at V and 8 bases at J, with 25 bases between. CDR1 and CDR2 from the germline V gene are SGHRS and YFSETQ. The CDR3 loop spans 17 amino acids. The CDR3 here is CASSPLTGVGGGDIQYF. The DNA for the CDR3 is TGCGCCAGCAGCCCTCTGACAGGGGTCGGGGGGGGAGACATTCAGTACTTC.

V usage is TRBV11-2 and J usage is TRBJ2-7; D might be TRBD2 (6 bases). Trimming took 5 bases from V and 3 from J, leaving 14 bases between them. This CDR3 is 14 amino acids long. CDR1 is SGHAT and CDR2 is FQNNGV in the germline V gene. Here the CDR3 DNA reads TGTGCCAGCAGCCGACTGGAGGGGAACTACGAGCAGTACTTC. This translates into CASSRLEGNYEQYF.

Many counts were recorded for this clonotype. The rearrangement links TRBV18 to TRBJ2-4; D gene ambiguous. Trimming pared 3 bases from V and 0 bases from J, leaving 9 bases between. Germline V CDR1 and CDR2: KGHSH, LQKENI. CDR3 length equals 15 residues. In DNA, the CDR3 is TGTGCCAGCTCACCGGCCCTTGTAGCCAAAAACATTCAGTACTTC. It specifies CASSPALVAKNIQYF.

This clonotype was observed a few times. The rearrangement links TRBV12-3 or TRBV12-4 to TRBJ1-6; perhaps TRBD1 as D (5 bases). The CDR3 consists of 15 residues. V lost 5 bases to trimming and J lost 10 bases, with 18 bases between them. The CDR3: CASSRDSPERSPLHF. The CDR3 DNA is TGTGCCAGCAGTAGAGACAGCCCGGAACGCTCACCCCTCCACTTT.

V usage is TRBV5-1 and J usage is TRBJ1-3, with TRBD1 identical over 7 bases. CDR3 size: 16 residues. CDR1 SGHRS and CDR2 YFSETQ come from the germline V gene. Trimming removed 2 bases from V and 0 bases from J; junction bases left unmatched: 5. The CDR3, as DNA: TGCGCCAGCAGCTTACAGGGGAGAGGCTCTGGAAACACCATATATTTT. Encoded protein: CASSLQGRGSGNTIYF.

The genes are TRBV20-1 and TRBJ1-5; D ambiguous. Germline V gene sequence: CDR1 DFQATT, CDR2 SNEGSKA (reference sequence). V dropped 1 base and J dropped 1 base, with 8 bases sitting between them. The CDR3 is 14 amino acids. This CDR3 reads CSARGPESNQPQHF. In DNA, the CDR3 is TGCAGTGCTAGAGGCCCTGAGAGCAATCAGCCCCAGCATTTT.

V and J are TRBV7-9 and TRBJ2-3; 12 bases fit TRBD2. The CDR3 consists of 16 residues. Germline V lookup: CDR1 SEHNR, CDR2 FQNEAQ (reference sequence). Trimming at V came to 6 bases and at J to 5 bases, leaving 9 bases not matched to a gene. CDR3 amino acids: CASRPTSGGSGDTQYF. CDR3 nucleotide sequence: TGTGCCAGCAGACCCACTAGCGGGGGGTCGGGAGATACGCAGTATTTT.

In this sample, this clonotype turned up a few times. This chain joins TRBV27 and TRBJ1-2; no clear D gene. With 7 bases removed from V and 2 bases from J, the gap between germline ends came to 23 bases. This CDR3 is built from 17 residues. In germline, CDR1 is MNHEY, CDR2 SMNVEV (reference sequence). The CDR3 is CASNSRGGLGGNYGYTF. CDR3 in DNA: TGTGCCAGCAACTCCCGGGGAGGGTTAGGTGGAAACTATGGCTACACCTTC.

The sample holds a few counts of this clonotype. V and J are TRBV6-5 and TRBJ2-1; 8 bases align to TRBD2. Germline CDR1 is MNHEY and CDR2 is SVGAGI. The CDR3 consists of 16 residues. The ends lost 2 bases at V and 0 bases at J; junction bases unmatched: 3. CDR3: CASSYSGGSSYNEQFF. The CDR3 region has the DNA TGTGCCAGCAGTTACAGCGGGGGAAGCTCCTACAATGAGCAGTTCTTC.